What follows are 15 T cell receptor beta chains derived from one specimen sequenced in a study of CD8+ T cells in alopecia areata. Sequencing used cDNA as its template, made by extracting RNA and reverse transcribing it. Only in-frame clones appear in the TCRdb table, and some are missing; sequencing was by immunoSEQ multiplex PCR. In the table there are hundreds of thousands of clones, about 68% of which are singletons. The specimen was CD4+ T cells sorted from blood, collected at week 0. Receptors originate from a human donor with alopecia areata.

V and J are TRBV6-5 and TRBJ1-6, with a possible D match to TRBD1 (6 bases). The CDR3 length is 14 residues. The V gene lost 6 bases and the J gene lost 7 bases, with 13 bases spanning the gap. CDR1 and CDR2 (germline): MNHEY, SVGAGI. The CDR3 spells CASRKRTENSPLHF. The CDR3 nucleotides are TGTGCCAGCAGAAAAAGGACAGAGAATTCACCCCTCCACTTT.

The chain combines TRBV5-1 with TRBJ2-3, with a possible D match to TRBD1 (5 bases). From germline, CDR1 is SGHRS and CDR2 YFSETQ. The CDR3 consists of 15 residues. V was cut by 8 bases and J by 0 bases, with 16 bases left in between. CDR3: CASRRQITSTDTQYF. Written as DNA, the CDR3 is TGCGCCAGTCGACGACAGATAACTAGCACAGATACGCAGTATTTT. Based on the CDR3 plus reference TRBV5-1 and TRBJ2-3, the full variable domain is KAGVTQTPRYLIKTRGQQVTLSCSPISGHRSVSWYQQTPGQGLQFLFEYFSETQRNKGNFPGRFSGRQFSNSRSEMNVSTLELGDSALYLCASRRQITSTDTQYFGPGTRLTVL.

The rearrangement uses TRBV14 and TRBJ1-6, with D uncertain. The V and J ends lost 1 base and 13 bases respectively, with 14 bases between them. This CDR3 has 14 residues. Germline lookup yields CDR1 SGHDN and CDR2 FVKESK. CDR3 amino acids: CASSQALRVGPLHF. In DNA form, the CDR3 reads TGTGCCAGCAGCCAAGCCCTGAGGGTAGGGCCCCTCCACTTT.

The chain recombines TRBV6-5 with TRBJ1-1; 7 bases agree with TRBD1. Germline V gives CDR1 MNHEY, CDR2 SVGAGI. The CDR3 has 11 amino acids. Losses at the gene ends were 4 bases for V and 11 bases for J; bases not matched to a gene: 4. The CDR3 loop is CASSSTGLAFF. CDR3 bases: TGTGCCAGCAGTTCGACAGGGTTGGCTTTCTTT.

This clone was detected only a few times. V is TRBV29-1 and J is TRBJ1-2; the D gene is possibly TRBD1 (6 bases). The CDR3 contains 11 residues. Trimming left V 4 bases short and J 8 bases short, with 11 bases between. Germline V gene data show CDR1 as SQVTM and CDR2 as ANQGSEA. As DNA, the CDR3 is TGCAGCGTTGCATGGGGGGCCGGCTACACCTTC. As protein: CSVAWGAGYTF. The whole variable domain, remainder taken from reference TRBV29-1 and TRBJ1-2, is SAVISQKPSRDICQRGTSLTIQCQVDSQVTMMFWYRQQPGQSLTLIATANQGSEATYESGFVIDKFPISRPNLTFSTLTVSNMSPEDSSIYLCSVAWGAGYTFGSGTRLTVV.

The J gene is TRBJ1-2, the V gene TRBV29-1; 7 bases are shared with TRBD1. Trimming at V came to 1 base and at J to 4 bases, leaving 15 bases not matched to a gene. The CDR3 covers 17 residues. Germline lookup yields CDR1 SQVTM and CDR2 ANQGSEA. The CDR3 loop is CSVEAYGRAGGIYGYTF. For the CDR3, the DNA is TGCAGCGTTGAAGCCTACGGACGGGCAGGGGGAATCTATGGCTACACCTTC. Using reference TRBV29-1 and TRBJ1-2 for the parts outside the CDR3, the full variable domain is SAVISQKPSRDICQRGTSLTIQCQVDSQVTMMFWYRQQPGQSLTLIATANQGSEATYESGFVIDKFPISRPNLTFSTLTVSNMSPEDSSIYLCSVEAYGRAGGIYGYTFGSGTRLTVV.

The rearrangement uses TRBV5-4 and TRBJ1-1; D perhaps matches TRBD1 (6 bases). The CDR3 covers 14 residues. Trimming shortened V by 0 bases and J by 0 bases, and 6 bases separated the two germline ends. In germline, CDR1 is SGHNT, CDR2 YYREEE (reference sequence). The CDR3: CASSLDRVNTEAFF. CDR3 DNA sequence: TGTGCCAGCAGCTTGGACAGGGTGAACACTGAAGCTTTCTTT.

CDR3 protein: CASRARLAGEQETQYF. DNA for the CDR3: TGTGCCAGCAGGGCCCGACTAGCGGGAGAACAAGAGACCCAGTACTTC. The chain combines TRBV2 with TRBJ2-5, with TRBD2 identical over 12 bases. The CDR3 sequence is 16 residues long. The V and J ends lost 6 bases and 2 bases, in that order; junction bases with no gene match: 7. CDR1 SNHLY and CDR2 FYNNEI come from the germline V gene. Full variable domain (remainder filled in from reference TRBV2 and TRBJ2-5): EPEVTQTPSHQVTQMGQEVILRCVPISNHLYFYWYRQILGQKVEFLVSFYNNEISEKSEIFDDQFSVERPDGSNFTLKIRSTKLEDSAMYFCASRARLAGEQETQYFGPGTRLLVL.

The chain couples TRBV30 to TRBJ1-5, with TRBD1 identical over 7 bases. V was pared by 0 bases and J by 4 bases, with 6 bases of the junction left unmatched. The germline CDR1 and CDR2 sequences are GTSNPN and SVGIG (reference sequence). CDR3 length: 15 amino acids. In nucleotides, the CDR3 is TGTGCCTGGAGTGTAGGGGGCCTCGGTAATCAGCCCCAGCATTTT. Protein sequence: CAWSVGGLGNQPQHF.

A few counts support this clone. The rearrangement uses TRBV30 and TRBJ2-7; possibly TRBD1 for D (5 bases). This CDR3 contains 11 residues. The V end was cut by 4 bases, the J end by 6 bases, with 10 bases between. Germline lookup yields CDR1 GTSNPN and CDR2 SVGIG (reference sequence). CDR3 amino acids: CAWKGFREQYF. DNA for the CDR3: TGTGCCTGGAAGGGGTTTCGCGAGCAGTACTTC.

The chain combines TRBV25-1 with TRBJ1-1; D possibly corresponds to TRBD1 (6 bases). CDR1 is MGHDK and CDR2 is SYGVNS in the germline V gene. The CDR3 extends over 14 amino acids. V was cut by 1 base and J by 4 bases, with 10 bases left in between. The CDR3, as DNA: TGTGCCAGCAGTGAATGGGGGCTAAGCACTGAAGCTTTCTTT. Translation gives CASSEWGLSTEAFF.

The chain employs TRBV12-5 and TRBJ2-7; 8 nucleotides agree with TRBD1. V trimming: 3 bases; J trimming: 0 bases; junction bases outside the gene matches: 4. Germline values: CDR1 LGHNT, CDR2 FRNRAP. The CDR3 has 15 residues. The CDR3 DNA is TGTGCTAGTGGTTTCGGGACAGGAACCTCCTACGAGCAGTACTTC. Amino acid sequence: CASGFGTGTSYEQYF.

CDR3 nucleotide sequence: TGCGCCAGCAGTGAGTCGATTGCGGGACGGCGGTACTTC. Translation: CASSESIAGRRYF. V usage is TRBV10-1 and J usage is TRBJ2-4, with a weak D call TRBD2 (6 bases). Germline CDR1 and CDR2: WNHNN and SYGVQD (reference sequence). V was clipped by 0 bases and J by 15 bases, with 15 bases between them. This CDR3 contains 13 residues.

V usage is TRBV19 and J usage is TRBJ2-1; 8 positions agree with TRBD2. Looked up from germline, CDR1 is LNHDA and CDR2 is SQIVND (reference sequence). This CDR3 is built from 14 residues. Trimming cost V 5 bases and J 10 bases; bases outside gene matches: 10. The CDR3: CASSPYAAGEEQFF. The CDR3 DNA sequence: TGTGCCAGTAGTCCCTACGCAGCGGGGGAGGAGCAGTTCTTC.

This chain uses TRBV5-1 with TRBJ2-3; 9 bases are a match to TRBD1. The CDR3 totals 18 residues. Germline lookup yields CDR1 SGHRS and CDR2 YFSETQ. V gave up 0 bases and J gave up 0 bases; unmatched junction bases: 8. CDR3 region: CASSLGQGGETSTDTQYF. The CDR3 nucleotides read TGCGCCAGCAGCTTGGGACAGGGGGGAGAAACTAGCACAGATACGCAGTATTTT.